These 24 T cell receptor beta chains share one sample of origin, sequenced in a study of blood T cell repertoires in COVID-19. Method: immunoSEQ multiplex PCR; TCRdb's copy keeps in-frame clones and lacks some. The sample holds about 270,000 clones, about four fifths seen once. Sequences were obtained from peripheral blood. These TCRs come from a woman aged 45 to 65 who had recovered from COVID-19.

The CDR3 region is CASSLGTREFEKLFF. The DNA of the CDR3 is TGTGCCAGCAGCTTAGGTACAAGGGAGTTTGAAAAACTGTTTTTT. The rearrangement uses TRBV7-9 and TRBJ1-4, with D uncertain. This CDR3 has 15 residues. CDR1 and CDR2 from the germline V gene are SEHNR and FQNEAQ (reference sequence). V shed 1 base and J shed 7 bases, with 13 bases lying between them. Looking up the rest from reference TRBV7-9 and TRBJ1-4 gives the full variable domain: DTGVSQNPRHKITKRGQNVTFRCDPISEHNRLYWYRQTLGQGPEFLTYFQNEAQLEKSRLLSDRFSAERPKGSFSTLEIQRTEQGDSAMYLCASSLGTREFEKLFFGSGTQLSVL.

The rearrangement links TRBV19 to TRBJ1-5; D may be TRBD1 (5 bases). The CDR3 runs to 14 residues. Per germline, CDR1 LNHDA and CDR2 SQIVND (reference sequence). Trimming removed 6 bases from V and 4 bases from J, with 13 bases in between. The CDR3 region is CASSPVGGNQPQHF. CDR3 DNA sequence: TGTGCCAGTAGCCCCGTCGGGGGGAATCAGCCCCAGCATTTT.

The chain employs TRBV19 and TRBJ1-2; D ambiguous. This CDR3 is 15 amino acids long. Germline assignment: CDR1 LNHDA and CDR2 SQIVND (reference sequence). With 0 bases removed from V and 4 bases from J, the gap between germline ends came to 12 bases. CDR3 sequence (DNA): TGTGCCAGTAGTATAGATCGCCAGGTTGGCTATGGCTACACCTTC. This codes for CASSIDRQVGYGYTF.

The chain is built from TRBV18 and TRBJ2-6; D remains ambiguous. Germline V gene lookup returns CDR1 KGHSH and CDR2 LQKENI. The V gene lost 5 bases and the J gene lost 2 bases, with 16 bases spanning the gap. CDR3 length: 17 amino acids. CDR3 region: CASSIDAPGPGANVLTF. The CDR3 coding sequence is TGTGCCAGCTCAATCGACGCTCCTGGGCCTGGGGCCAACGTCCTGACTTTC. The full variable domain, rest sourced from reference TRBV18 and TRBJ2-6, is NAGVMQNPRHLVRRRGQEARLRCSPMKGHSHVYWYRQLPEEGLKFMVYLQKENIIDESGMPKERFSAEFPKEGPSILRIQQVVRGDSAAYFCASSIDAPGPGANVLTFGAGSRLTVL.

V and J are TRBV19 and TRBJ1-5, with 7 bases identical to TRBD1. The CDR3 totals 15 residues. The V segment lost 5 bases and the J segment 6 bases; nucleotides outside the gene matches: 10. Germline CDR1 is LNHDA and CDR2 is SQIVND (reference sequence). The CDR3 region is CASSPGFRGLQPQHF. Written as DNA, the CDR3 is TGTGCCAGTAGTCCAGGTTTTAGGGGGCTTCAGCCCCAGCATTTT.

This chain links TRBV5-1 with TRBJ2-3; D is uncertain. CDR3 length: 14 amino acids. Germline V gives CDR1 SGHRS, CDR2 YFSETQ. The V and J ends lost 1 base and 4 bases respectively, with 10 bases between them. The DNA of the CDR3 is TGCGCCAGCAGCTTGCCGCACGAGGCAGATACGCAGTATTTT. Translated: CASSLPHEADTQYF.

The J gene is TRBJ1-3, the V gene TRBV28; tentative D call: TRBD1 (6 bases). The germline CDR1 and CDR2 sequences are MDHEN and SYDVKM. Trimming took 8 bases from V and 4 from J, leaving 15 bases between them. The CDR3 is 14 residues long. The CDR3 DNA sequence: TGTGCCAGCCAGGCCACAGGGATAGGAAACACCATATATTTT. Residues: CASQATGIGNTIYF.

The CDR3 DNA follows: TGTGCCTGGAGTTCCCCAGGGGCTGGGGCCAACGTCCTGACTTTC. It encodes CAWSSPGAGANVLTF. The chain is built from TRBV30 and TRBJ2-6, with D possibly being TRBD1 (6 bases). CDR1 and CDR2 (germline): GTSNPN, SVGIG (reference sequence). The CDR3 covers 15 residues. Trimming removed 2 bases from V and 2 bases from J, with 10 bases in between.

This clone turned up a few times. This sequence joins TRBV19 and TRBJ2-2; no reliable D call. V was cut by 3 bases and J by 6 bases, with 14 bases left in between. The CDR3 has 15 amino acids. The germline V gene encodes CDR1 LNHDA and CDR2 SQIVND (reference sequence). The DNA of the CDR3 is TGTGCCAGTAGTATGATGTGGGCTGCCTCCGGGGAGCTGTTTTTT. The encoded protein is CASSMMWAASGELFF.

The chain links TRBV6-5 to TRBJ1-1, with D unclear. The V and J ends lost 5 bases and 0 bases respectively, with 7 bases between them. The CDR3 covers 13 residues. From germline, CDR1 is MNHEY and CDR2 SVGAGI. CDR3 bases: TGTGCCAGCAGTCTTTATTTGAACACTGAAGCTTTCTTT. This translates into CASSLYLNTEAFF.

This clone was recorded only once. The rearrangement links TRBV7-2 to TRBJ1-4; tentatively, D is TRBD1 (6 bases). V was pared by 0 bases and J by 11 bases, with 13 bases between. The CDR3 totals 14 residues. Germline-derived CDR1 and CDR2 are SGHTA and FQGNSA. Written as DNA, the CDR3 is TGTGCCAGCAGCTTAGCGAGGGCAGGGGATAAACTGTTTTTT. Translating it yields CASSLARAGDKLFF.

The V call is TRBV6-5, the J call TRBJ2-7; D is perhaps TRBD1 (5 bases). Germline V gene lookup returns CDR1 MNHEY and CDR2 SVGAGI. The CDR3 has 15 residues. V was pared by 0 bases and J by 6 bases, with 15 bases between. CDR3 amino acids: CASSYSSLRGGEQYF. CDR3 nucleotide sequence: TGTGCCAGCAGTTACTCGTCCTTAAGGGGCGGCGAGCAGTACTTC.

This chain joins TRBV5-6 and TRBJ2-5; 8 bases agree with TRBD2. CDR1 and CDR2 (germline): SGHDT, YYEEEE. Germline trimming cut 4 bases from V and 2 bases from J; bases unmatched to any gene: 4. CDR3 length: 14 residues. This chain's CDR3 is CASSPGGVQETQYF. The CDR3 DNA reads TGTGCCAGCAGCCCGGGGGGGGTACAAGAGACCCAGTACTTC.

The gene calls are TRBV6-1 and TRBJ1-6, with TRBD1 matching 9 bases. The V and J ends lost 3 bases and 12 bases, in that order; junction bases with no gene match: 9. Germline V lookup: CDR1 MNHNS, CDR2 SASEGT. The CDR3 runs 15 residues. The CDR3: CASSEPGQGLEPLHF. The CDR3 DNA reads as TGTGCCAGCAGTGAGCCGGGACAGGGTCTGGAACCCCTCCACTTT.

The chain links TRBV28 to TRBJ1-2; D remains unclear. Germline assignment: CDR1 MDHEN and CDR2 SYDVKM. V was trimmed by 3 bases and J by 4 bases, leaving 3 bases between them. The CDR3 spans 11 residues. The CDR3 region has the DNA TGTGCCAGCAGTTTCGGCTATGGCTACACCTTC. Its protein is CASSFGYGYTF.

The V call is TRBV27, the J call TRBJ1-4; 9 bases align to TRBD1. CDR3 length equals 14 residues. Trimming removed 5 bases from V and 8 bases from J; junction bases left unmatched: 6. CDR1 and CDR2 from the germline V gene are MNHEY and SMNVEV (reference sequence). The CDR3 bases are TGTGCCAGCAGTCACAGGGGGCCGGACGAAAAACTGTTTTTT. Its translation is CASSHRGPDEKLFF.

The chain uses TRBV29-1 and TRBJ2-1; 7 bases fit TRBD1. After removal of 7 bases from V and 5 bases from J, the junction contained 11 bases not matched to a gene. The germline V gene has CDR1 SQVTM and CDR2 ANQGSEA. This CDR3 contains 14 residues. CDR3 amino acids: CSGARDSPNNEQFF. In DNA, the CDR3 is TGCAGCGGCGCCCGGGACAGTCCTAACAATGAGCAGTTCTTC.

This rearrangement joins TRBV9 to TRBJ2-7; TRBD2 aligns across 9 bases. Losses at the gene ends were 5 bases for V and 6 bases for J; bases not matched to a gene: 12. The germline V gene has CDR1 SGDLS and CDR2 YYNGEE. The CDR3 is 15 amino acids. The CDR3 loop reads CASSGSGRPYGEQYF. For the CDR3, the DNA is TGTGCCAGCAGTGGGAGCGGGAGGCCGTACGGCGAGCAGTACTTC.

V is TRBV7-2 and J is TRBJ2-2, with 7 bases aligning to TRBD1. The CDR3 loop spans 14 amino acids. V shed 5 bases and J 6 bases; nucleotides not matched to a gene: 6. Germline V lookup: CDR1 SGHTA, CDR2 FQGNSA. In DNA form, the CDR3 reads TGTGCCAGCAGCGCTGAACAGGGGCCCGGGGAGCTGTTTTTT. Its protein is CASSAEQGPGELFF. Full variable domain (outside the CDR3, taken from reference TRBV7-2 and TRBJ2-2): GAGVSQSPSNKVTEKGKDVELRCDPISGHTALYWYRQSLGQGLEFLIYFQGNSAPDKSGLPSDRFSAERTGGSVSTLTIQRTQQEDSAVYLCASSAEQGPGELFFGEGSRLTVL.

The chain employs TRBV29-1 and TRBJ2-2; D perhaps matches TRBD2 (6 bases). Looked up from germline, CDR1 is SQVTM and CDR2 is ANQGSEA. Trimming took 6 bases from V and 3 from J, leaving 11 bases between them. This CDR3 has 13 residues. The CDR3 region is CSVEGLHTGELFF. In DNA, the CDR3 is TGCAGCGTGGAGGGACTTCACACCGGGGAGCTGTTTTTT.

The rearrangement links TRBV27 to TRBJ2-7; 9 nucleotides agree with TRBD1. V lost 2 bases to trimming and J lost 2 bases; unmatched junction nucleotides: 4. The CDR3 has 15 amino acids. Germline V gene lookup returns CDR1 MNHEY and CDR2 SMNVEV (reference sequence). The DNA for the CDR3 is TGTGCCAGCAGTTTACGGCGGGACAGGGCCTACGAGCAGTACTTC. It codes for CASSLRRDRAYEQYF.

The CDR3 is CASRSGTGDGYTF. DNA of the CDR3: TGTGCCAGCAGGTCAGGGACGGGGGATGGCTACACCTTC. The gene calls are TRBV7-9 and TRBJ1-2; maybe TRBD1 (5 bases). The ends were cut back, 6 bases at V and 6 bases at J, with 14 bases in the middle. The length of the CDR3 is 13 residues. Germline CDR1 and CDR2: SEHNR and FQNEAQ (reference sequence).

In nucleotides, the CDR3 is TGTGCCAGCAGTTACTCGTGGGACAGGGGGTCCCGTGGCTACACCTTC. Translated, it gives CASSYSWDRGSRGYTF. This chain joins TRBV6-5 and TRBJ1-2, with 11 positions matching TRBD1. The length of the CDR3 is 16 residues. The germline gives CDR1 MNHEY, CDR2 SVGAGI. V was clipped by 0 bases and J by 7 bases; unmatched bases: 7.

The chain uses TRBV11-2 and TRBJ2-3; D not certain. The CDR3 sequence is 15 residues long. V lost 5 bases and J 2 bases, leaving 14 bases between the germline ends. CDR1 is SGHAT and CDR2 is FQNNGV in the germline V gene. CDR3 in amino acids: CASSTPAVATDTQYF. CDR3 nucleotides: TGTGCCAGCAGCACCCCGGCGGTGGCCACAGATACGCAGTATTTT.